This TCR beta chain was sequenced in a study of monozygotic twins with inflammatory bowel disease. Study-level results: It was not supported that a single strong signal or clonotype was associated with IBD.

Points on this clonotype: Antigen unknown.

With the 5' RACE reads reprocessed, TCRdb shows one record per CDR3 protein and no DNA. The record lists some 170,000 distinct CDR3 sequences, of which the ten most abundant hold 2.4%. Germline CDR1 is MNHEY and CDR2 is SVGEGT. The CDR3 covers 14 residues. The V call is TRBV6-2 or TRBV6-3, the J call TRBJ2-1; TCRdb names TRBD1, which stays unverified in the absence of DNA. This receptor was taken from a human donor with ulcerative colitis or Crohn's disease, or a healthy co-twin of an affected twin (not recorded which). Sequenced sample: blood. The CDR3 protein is CATRGLRSYNEQFF.